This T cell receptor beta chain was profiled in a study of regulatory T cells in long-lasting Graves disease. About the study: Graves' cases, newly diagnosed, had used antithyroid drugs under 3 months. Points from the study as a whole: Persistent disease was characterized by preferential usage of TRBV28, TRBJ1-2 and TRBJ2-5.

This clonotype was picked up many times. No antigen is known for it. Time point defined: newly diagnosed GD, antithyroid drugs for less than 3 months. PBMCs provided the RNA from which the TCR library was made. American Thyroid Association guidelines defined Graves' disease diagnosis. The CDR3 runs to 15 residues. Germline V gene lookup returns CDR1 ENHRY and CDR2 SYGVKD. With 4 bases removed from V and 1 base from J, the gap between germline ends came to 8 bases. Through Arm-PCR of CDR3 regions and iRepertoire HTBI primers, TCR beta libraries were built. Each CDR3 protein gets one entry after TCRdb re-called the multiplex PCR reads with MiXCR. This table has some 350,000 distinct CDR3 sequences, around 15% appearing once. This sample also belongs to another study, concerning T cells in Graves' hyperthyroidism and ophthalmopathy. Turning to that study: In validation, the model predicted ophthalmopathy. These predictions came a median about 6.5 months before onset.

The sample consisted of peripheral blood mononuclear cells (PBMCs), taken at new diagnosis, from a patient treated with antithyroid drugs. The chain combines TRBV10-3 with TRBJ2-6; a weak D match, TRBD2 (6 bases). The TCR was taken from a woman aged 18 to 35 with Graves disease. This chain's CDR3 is CAISVGGSGANVLTF. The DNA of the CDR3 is TGTGCCATCAGTGTAGGAGGGTCTGGGGCCAACGTCCTGACTTTC.